Each of the 29 T cell receptor beta chains below was sequenced from the same sample in a study of TIL therapy for anti-PD-1-resistant metastatic lung cancer. The immunoSEQ assay was v3. Sequencing was performed with immunoSEQ multiplex PCR; in TCRdb, only in-frame clones are kept and a portion is missing. The table lists about 95,000 clones, around three fifths of them singletons. Noted time point: pre-treatment sample, taken before nivolumab and TIL therapy. The tumor samples were excised metastases, mostly pleural nodules or supraclavicular lymph nodes. The sequencing used tumor tissue, collected at baseline. These receptors were taken from a person aged 25 to 85 with non-small cell lung cancer.

This clone has more than one count but fewer than ten. This rearrangement joins TRBV7-9 to TRBJ2-7, with 8 bases lining up with TRBD1. This CDR3 has 14 amino acids. Germline values: CDR1 SEHNR, CDR2 FQNEAQ (reference sequence). The V gene end was trimmed by 3 bases and the J gene end by 2 bases; junction bases not matched to a gene: 3. The CDR3 region has the DNA TGTGCCAGCAGCTTTGGGACAGGACCCTACGAGCAGTACTTC. Protein: CASSFGTGPYEQYF.

The chain recombines TRBV18 with TRBJ2-7; 11 nucleotides match TRBD1. V was pared by 4 bases and J by 3 bases, with 2 bases of the junction left unmatched. The CDR3 length is 14 residues. Germline-derived CDR1 and CDR2 are KGHSH and LQKENI. CDR3 loop: CASSLGTGGYEQYF. For the CDR3, the DNA is TGTGCCAGCTCACTCGGGACAGGGGGCTACGAGCAGTACTTC.

This chain joins TRBV7-9 and TRBJ1-6, with D uncertain. The CDR3 runs to 15 residues. Trimming took 2 bases from V and 4 from J, leaving 9 bases between them. Germline CDR1 SEHNR, CDR2 FQNEAQ (reference sequence). CDR3 protein: CASSLNGDYNSPLHF. DNA for the CDR3: TGTGCCAGCAGCTTAAATGGGGATTATAATTCACCCCTCCACTTT.

The rearrangement links TRBV5-6 to TRBJ1-2; possible D gene TRBD1, 6 bases. The germline V gene has CDR1 SGHDT and CDR2 YYEEEE. Trimming pared 4 bases from V and 5 bases from J, leaving 15 bases between. CDR3 size: 14 residues. In DNA, the CDR3 is TGTGCCAGCAGCGGAAGAACAGGGCAATATGGCTACACCTTC. Protein sequence: CASSGRTGQYGYTF.

This chain links TRBV5-1 with TRBJ2-5; a weak D match, TRBD2 (6 bases). The CDR3 sequence is 14 residues long. Looked up from germline, CDR1 is SGHRS and CDR2 is YFSETQ. Trimming pared 4 bases from V and 6 bases from J, leaving 16 bases between. The CDR3 spells CASSAGTSRQTQYF. CDR3 nucleotide sequence: TGCGCCAGCAGCGCGGGGACCTCCCGGCAGACCCAGTACTTC.

The chain carries TRBV28 and TRBJ1-1; weak D call: TRBD1 (5 bases). Germline-derived CDR1 and CDR2 are MDHEN and SYDVKM. The CDR3 has 14 residues. The V and J ends lost 6 bases and 11 bases respectively, with 22 bases between them. CDR3 in amino acids: CASRFTGPAAGAFF. Written as DNA, the CDR3 is TGTGCCAGCAGATTCACAGGTCCGGCAGCTGGCGCTTTCTTT.

The J gene is TRBJ2-1, the V gene TRBV5-1; D is possibly TRBD1 (6 bases). Deletions cut 0 bases from V and 6 bases from J, with 13 bases between. The germline CDR1 and CDR2 sequences are SGHRS and YFSETQ. The CDR3 spans 15 residues. The CDR3 sequence: CASSLVQGKGNEQFF. The CDR3 DNA follows: TGCGCCAGCAGCTTGGTACAGGGAAAGGGCAATGAGCAGTTCTTC.

This clone was counted a single time. The chain uses TRBV7-6 and TRBJ2-5; 7 positions agree with TRBD2. With V trimmed by 3 bases and J by 3 bases, 10 bases remained unmatched. Germline CDR1 and CDR2: SGHVS and FNYEAQ. CDR3 length: 16 residues. The CDR3 here is CASSLTGGRGKETQYF. The CDR3 coding sequence is TGTGCCAGCAGCTTGACCGGGGGGAGAGGAAAAGAGACCCAGTACTTC. The variable domain in full, completed from reference TRBV7-6 and TRBJ2-5, reads GAGVSQSPRYKVTKRGQDVALRCDPISGHVSLYWYRQALGQGPEFLTYFNYEAQQDKSGLPNDRFSAERPEGSISTLTIQRTEQRDSAMYRCASSLTGGRGKETQYFGPGTRLLVL.

The chain has TRBV6-5 and TRBJ1-2, with a tentative D call TRBD1 (6 bases). Trimming took 0 bases from V and 5 from J, leaving 13 bases between them. CDR1 MNHEY and CDR2 SVGAGI come from the germline V gene. This CDR3 has 15 residues. The CDR3 nucleotides are TGTGCCAGCAGTTACTCAGGGGGGGCTGAGTATGGCTACACCTTC. Protein sequence: CASSYSGGAEYGYTF.

The chain uses TRBV7-6 and TRBJ1-3, with 7 nucleotides matching TRBD1. The CDR3 is 15 amino acids. V lost 2 bases and J lost 2; bases outside the gene matches: 3. Germline-derived CDR1 and CDR2 are SGHVS and FNYEAQ. DNA of the CDR3: TGTGCCAGCAGCTTATACGGGACAGCTGGAAACACCATATATTTT. It encodes CASSLYGTAGNTIYF. The full variable domain, in which reference TRBV7-6 and TRBJ1-3 provide the parts outside the CDR3, is GAGVSQSPRYKVTKRGQDVALRCDPISGHVSLYWYRQALGQGPEFLTYFNYEAQQDKSGLPNDRFSAERPEGSISTLTIQRTEQRDSAMYRCASSLYGTAGNTIYFGEGSWLTVV.

This sequence joins TRBV5-4 and TRBJ1-6; 8 bases are a match to TRBD1. CDR1 and CDR2 from the germline V gene are SGHNT and YYREEE (reference sequence). The CDR3 contains 15 residues. Germline trimming cut 4 bases from V and 7 bases from J; bases unmatched to any gene: 7. CDR3 DNA sequence: TGTGCCAGCAGCCTTCCGGACAGGGCCAATTCACCCCTCCACTTT. Protein: CASSLPDRANSPLHF.

The chain is built from TRBV7-2 and TRBJ2-5; D is undetermined. V was pared by 1 base and J by 5 bases, with 11 bases between. The CDR3 covers 14 residues. The V gene's germline CDR1 is SGHTA and CDR2 FQGNSA. The CDR3 loop reads CASSLEPVRETQYF. CDR3 in DNA: TGTGCCAGCAGCTTAGAGCCGGTCCGGGAGACCCAGTACTTC. The full variable domain, with the rest looked up from reference TRBV7-2 and TRBJ2-5, is GAGVSQSPSNKVTEKGKDVELRCDPISGHTALYWYRQSLGQGLEFLIYFQGNSAPDKSGLPSDRFSAERTGGSVSTLTIQRTQQEDSAVYLCASSLEPVRETQYFGPGTRLLVL.

The chain recombines TRBV7-3 with TRBJ2-2; D gene ambiguous. Germline lookup yields CDR1 SGHTA and CDR2 FQGTGA. V was pared by 2 bases and J by 1 base, with 8 bases between. The CDR3 covers 15 residues. The CDR3 region is CASSLVPGNTGELFF. The CDR3 DNA is TGTGCCAGCAGCTTAGTGCCAGGGAACACCGGGGAGCTGTTTTTT.

There are a few counts of this clone. The chain carries TRBV4-3 and TRBJ2-4; no clear D gene. Trimming stripped 0 bases from V and 0 bases from J, with 6 bases between. Per germline, CDR1 LGHNA and CDR2 YSLEER. CDR3 size: 15 residues. DNA for the CDR3: TGCGCCAGCAGCCAAGACAGCCTAGCCAAAAACATTCAGTACTTC. Encoded protein: CASSQDSLAKNIQYF.

The chain carries TRBV5-1 and TRBJ2-5; 14 positions match TRBD2. CDR3 size: 14 residues. CDR1 and CDR2 (germline): SGHRS, YFSETQ. The J segment lost 5 bases and the V segment lost 5 bases, leaving 2 bases of the junction unmatched. The CDR3 DNA sequence: TGCGCCAGCAGGGGACTAGCGGGAGAGGAGACCCAGTACTTC. Translating it yields CASRGLAGEETQYF.

This chain uses TRBV11-2 with TRBJ2-7; the match to TRBD2 covers 8 bases. Germline-derived CDR1 and CDR2 are SGHAT and FQNNGV. CDR3 length equals 15 residues. V lost 6 bases and J lost 1; bases outside the gene matches: 8. The CDR3 reads CASRSPRGGSYEQYF. In DNA, the CDR3 is TGTGCCAGCAGATCCCCCCGGGGGGGATCCTACGAGCAGTACTTC. The full variable domain, completed using reference TRBV11-2 and TRBJ2-7, is EAGVAQSPRYKIIEKRQSVAFWCNPISGHATLYWYQQILGQGPKLLIQFQNNGVVDDSQLPKDRFSAERLKGVDSTLKIQPAKLEDSAVYLCASRSPRGGSYEQYFGPGTRLTVT.

The chain employs TRBV10-3 and TRBJ1-2, with TRBD1 matching 8 bases. The germline gives CDR1 ENHRY, CDR2 SYGVKD. Trimming at V came to 3 bases and at J to 8 bases, leaving 14 bases not matched to a gene. This CDR3 contains 16 residues. Here the CDR3 reads CAISDPGTGYPRGYTF. The CDR3 nucleotides are TGTGCCATCAGTGATCCCGGGACAGGCTACCCTAGAGGCTACACCTTC.

The chain is built from TRBV18 and TRBJ2-6; TRBD1 is a possible D gene (6 bases). CDR1 is KGHSH, CDR2 LQKENI, per germline. Trimming removed 4 bases at V and 0 bases at J, with 13 bases between. The CDR3 consists of 17 residues. CDR3 bases: TGTGCCAGCTCACGGATACAGGGAAACTCTGGGGCCAACGTCCTGACTTTC. Its translation: CASSRIQGNSGANVLTF.

There are many counts of this clone. The V call is TRBV6-2 or TRBV6-3, the J call TRBJ1-6; D is ambiguous. The CDR3 is 14 residues long. V shed 2 bases and J shed 8 bases, with 10 bases lying between them. Germline values: CDR1 MNHEY, CDR2 SVGEGT. As DNA, the CDR3 is TGTGCCAGCAGTTACGGGGAAAGGCATTCACCCCTCCACTTT. Translation: CASSYGERHSPLHF.

This clone appeared once. The chain is built from TRBV28 and TRBJ1-2; D is unresolved. CDR1 and CDR2 from the germline V gene are MDHEN and SYDVKM. Trimming cost V 3 bases and J 2 bases, with 4 bases left between them. The CDR3 spans 12 residues. CDR3 DNA: TGTGCCAGCAGTTTCCTCAACTATGGCTACACCTTC. Amino acids: CASSFLNYGYTF.

The chain uses TRBV11-2 and TRBJ2-6; D ambiguous. This CDR3 comprises 17 residues. The V gene's germline CDR1 is SGHAT and CDR2 FQNNGV. V was shortened by 0 bases and J by 0 bases, with 9 bases between the two germline ends. For the CDR3, the DNA is TGTGCCAGCAGCTTAGAATTATGGACCTCTGGGGCCAACGTCCTGACTTTC. The encoded protein is CASSLELWTSGANVLTF.

The V gene is TRBV2, the J gene TRBJ1-1; D call uncertain. The CDR3 loop spans 13 amino acids. Germline CDR1 is SNHLY and CDR2 is FYNNEI. The germline V and J ends were trimmed by 6 bases and 1 base, with 9 bases remaining between them. CDR3 coding DNA: TGTGCCAGCAGGGTACGGGGGAACACTGAAGCTTTCTTT. This gives the protein CASRVRGNTEAFF.

V gene TRBV13 combines with J gene TRBJ2-5; D not resolved. CDR1 is PRHDT, CDR2 FYEKMQ, per germline (reference sequence). The V gene lost 0 bases and the J gene lost 7 bases, with 3 bases spanning the gap. There are 11 residues in the CDR3. CDR3 in DNA: TGTGCCAGCAGCTTAGGGGGGACCCAGTACTTC. It codes for CASSLGGTQYF.

The chain is built from TRBV28 and TRBJ1-5; D perhaps matches TRBD1 (5 bases). This CDR3 comprises 15 residues. Trimming pared 6 bases from V and 3 bases from J, leaving 15 bases between. The germline gives CDR1 MDHEN, CDR2 SYDVKM. CDR3 protein: CASRDGTVTNQPQHF. The CDR3, as DNA: TGTGCCAGCAGAGATGGGACCGTAACCAATCAGCCCCAGCATTTT.

The J gene is TRBJ2-5, the V gene TRBV5-1; D gene ambiguous. The CDR3 spans 12 residues. The germline V gene encodes CDR1 SGHRS and CDR2 YFSETQ. V dropped 3 bases and J dropped 1 base, with 4 bases sitting between them. Here the CDR3 reads CASSSAQETQYF. The CDR3 bases are TGCGCCAGCAGCTCCGCCCAAGAGACCCAGTACTTC. The full variable domain, in which reference TRBV5-1 and TRBJ2-5 provide the parts outside the CDR3, is KAGVTQTPRYLIKTRGQQVTLSCSPISGHRSVSWYQQTPGQGLQFLFEYFSETQRNKGNFPGRFSGRQFSNSRSEMNVSTLELGDSALYLCASSSAQETQYFGPGTRLLVL.

This chain joins TRBV27 and TRBJ1-1, with D hard to call. The germline V and J ends were trimmed by 5 bases and 1 base, with 8 bases remaining between them. CDR1 and CDR2 (germline): MNHEY, SMNVEV (reference sequence). CDR3 length: 13 residues. CDR3 region: CASSLNWNTEAFF. The CDR3 nucleotides are TGTGCCAGCAGTCTCAATTGGAACACTGAAGCTTTCTTT.

Here the CDR3 DNA reads TGTGCCAGCAGTTACGGATGGGGTGAAGCTTTCTTT. This translates into CASSYGWGEAFF. The V and J genes are TRBV6-5 and TRBJ1-1; unclear D gene. Trimming cost V 2 bases and J 7 bases, with 8 bases left between them. Germline V gives CDR1 MNHEY, CDR2 SVGAGI. The CDR3 has 12 amino acids.

The chain links TRBV4-1 to TRBJ2-3; D gene unclear. Trimming took 0 bases from V and 3 from J, leaving 4 bases between them. This CDR3 has 13 amino acids. Germline V gene lookup returns CDR1 MGHRA and CDR2 YSYEKL. The CDR3 DNA sequence: TGCGCCAGCAGCCAAGATTTGACAGATACGCAGTATTTT. Translation: CASSQDLTDTQYF.

V and J are TRBV28 and TRBJ2-7; D not certain. CDR1 and CDR2 (germline): MDHEN, SYDVKM. The V gene lost 5 bases and the J gene lost 2 bases, with 16 bases spanning the gap. The CDR3 covers 15 residues. For the CDR3, the DNA is TGTGCCAGCAGTCCCTCGGCCTCATCGCCCTACGAGCAGTACTTC. Its protein product is CASSPSASSPYEQYF.